Following are 2 T cell receptor beta chains from one sample sequenced in a study of T cells in Graves' hyperthyroidism and ophthalmopathy. TCR beta CDR3 region amplification was performed from RNA transcripts. HTBI primers were used for first-round RT-PCR of the TCR CDR3. TCRdb re-called the multiplex PCR reads with MiXCR, one entry per CDR3 protein. The top ten clones hold around 5.4% of a sample with approximately 620,000 distinct CDR3 sequences, 11% to 15% of them seen once. What was sequenced was blood. Receptor source: a young woman with Graves' hyperthyroidism that later progressed to Graves' ophthalmopathy.

The J gene is TRBJ1-2, the V gene TRBV19, with TRBD1 identical over 9 bases. Germline CDR1 is LNHDA and CDR2 is SQIVND (reference sequence). This CDR3 region has 15 residues. Trimming at V came to 0 bases and at J to 4 bases, leaving 3 bases not matched to a gene. The CDR3 DNA is TGTGCCAGTAGTATAGAGGCGGGACAGGGCTATGGCTACACCTTC. It yields the protein CASSIEAGQGYGYTF.

This clonotype was observed many times. V usage is TRBV11-2 and J usage is TRBJ2-7; 10 bases map to TRBD1. The germline CDR1 and CDR2 sequences are SGHAT and FQNNGV. This CDR3 has 15 amino acids. The V segment lost 7 bases and the J segment 2 bases; nucleotides outside the gene matches: 8. The CDR3 here is CASTPGQGITYEQYF. For the CDR3, the DNA is TGTGCCAGCACCCCGGGACAGGGGATCACCTACGAGCAGTACTTC.